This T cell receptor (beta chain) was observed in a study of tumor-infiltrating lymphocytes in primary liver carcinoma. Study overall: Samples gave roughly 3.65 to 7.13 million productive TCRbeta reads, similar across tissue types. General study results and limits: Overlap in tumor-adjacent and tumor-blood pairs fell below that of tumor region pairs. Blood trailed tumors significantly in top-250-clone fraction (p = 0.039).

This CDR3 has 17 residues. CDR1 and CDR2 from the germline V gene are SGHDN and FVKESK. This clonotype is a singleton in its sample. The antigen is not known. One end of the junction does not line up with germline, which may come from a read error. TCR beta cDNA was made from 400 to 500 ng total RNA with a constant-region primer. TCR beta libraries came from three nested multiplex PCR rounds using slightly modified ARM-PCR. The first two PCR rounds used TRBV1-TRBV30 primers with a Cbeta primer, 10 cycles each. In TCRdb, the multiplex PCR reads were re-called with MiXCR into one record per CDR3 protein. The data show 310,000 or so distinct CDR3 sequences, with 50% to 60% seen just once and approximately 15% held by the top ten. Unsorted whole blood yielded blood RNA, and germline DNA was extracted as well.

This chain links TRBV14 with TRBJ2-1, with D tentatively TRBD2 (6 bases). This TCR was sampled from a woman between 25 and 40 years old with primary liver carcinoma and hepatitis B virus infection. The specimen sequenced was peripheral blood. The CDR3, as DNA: TGTGCCAGGAGCCAAGCCGCTAGCGTGAGGGCCTTCCATGAGCAGTTCTTC. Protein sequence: CARSQAASVRAFHEQFF.